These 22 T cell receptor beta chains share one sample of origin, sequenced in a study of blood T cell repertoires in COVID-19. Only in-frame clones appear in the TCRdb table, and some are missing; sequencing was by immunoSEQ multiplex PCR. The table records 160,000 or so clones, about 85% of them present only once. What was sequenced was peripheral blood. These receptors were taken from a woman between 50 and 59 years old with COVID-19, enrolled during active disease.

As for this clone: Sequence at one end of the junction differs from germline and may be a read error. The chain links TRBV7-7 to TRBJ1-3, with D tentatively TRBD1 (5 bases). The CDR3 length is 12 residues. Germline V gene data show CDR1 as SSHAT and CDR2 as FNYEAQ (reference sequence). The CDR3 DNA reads TGTGCTAGCAGCTTTCGGGGGTACACCATATATTTT. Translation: CASSFRGYTIYF.

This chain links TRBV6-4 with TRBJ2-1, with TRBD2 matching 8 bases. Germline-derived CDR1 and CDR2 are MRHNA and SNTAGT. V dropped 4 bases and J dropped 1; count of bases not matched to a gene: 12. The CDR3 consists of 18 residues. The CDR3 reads CASSVRPTSGPSYNEQFF. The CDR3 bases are TGTGCCAGCAGTGTACGGCCCACTAGCGGTCCTTCCTACAATGAGCAGTTCTTC.

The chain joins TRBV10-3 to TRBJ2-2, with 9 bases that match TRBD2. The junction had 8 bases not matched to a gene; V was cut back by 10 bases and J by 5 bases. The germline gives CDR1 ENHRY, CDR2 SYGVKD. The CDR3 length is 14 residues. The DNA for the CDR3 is TGTGCCAACCGCCCTAGCGGGGAAACCGGGGAGCTGTTTTTT. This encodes CANRPSGETGELFF.

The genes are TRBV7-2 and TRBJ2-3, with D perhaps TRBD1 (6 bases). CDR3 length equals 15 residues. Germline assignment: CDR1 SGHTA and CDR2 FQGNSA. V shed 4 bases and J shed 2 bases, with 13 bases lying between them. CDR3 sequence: CASSSRTVHTDTQYF. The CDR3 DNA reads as TGTGCCAGCAGCTCCCGGACAGTTCACACAGATACGCAGTATTTT. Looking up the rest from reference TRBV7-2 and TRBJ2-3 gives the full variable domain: GAGVSQSPSNKVTEKGKDVELRCDPISGHTALYWYRQSLGQGLEFLIYFQGNSAPDKSGLPSDRFSAERTGGSVSTLTIQRTQQEDSAVYLCASSSRTVHTDTQYFGPGTRLTVL.

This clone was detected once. The CDR3: CASSLVTGETDTQYF. The CDR3 bases are TGCGCCAGCAGCTTGGTAACAGGGGAAACAGATACGCAGTATTTT. The rearrangement links TRBV5-1 to TRBJ2-3; 7 bases are shared with TRBD1. The CDR3 runs 15 residues. Germline CDR1 reads SGHRS; CDR2 reads YFSETQ. V lost 0 bases and J lost 3; bases outside the gene matches: 4.

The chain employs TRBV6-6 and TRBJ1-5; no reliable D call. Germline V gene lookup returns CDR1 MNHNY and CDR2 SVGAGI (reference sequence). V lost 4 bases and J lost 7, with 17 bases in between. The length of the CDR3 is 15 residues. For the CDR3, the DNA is TGTGCCAGCAGTTCCTATACAGAGATCAGCCAGCCCCAGCATTTT. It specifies CASSSYTEISQPQHF.

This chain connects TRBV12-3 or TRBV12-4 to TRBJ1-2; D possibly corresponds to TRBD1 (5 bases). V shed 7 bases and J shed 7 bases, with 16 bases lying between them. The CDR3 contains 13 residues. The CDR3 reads CASNPGREGGYTF. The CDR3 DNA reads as TGTGCCAGCAACCCGGGACGGGAGGGTGGCTACACCTTC.

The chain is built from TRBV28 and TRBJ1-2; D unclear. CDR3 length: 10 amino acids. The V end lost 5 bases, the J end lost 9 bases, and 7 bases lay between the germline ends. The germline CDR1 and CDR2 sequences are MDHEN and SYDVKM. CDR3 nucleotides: TGTGCCAGCAGTGGACTTAGCTACACCTTC. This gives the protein CASSGLSYTF.

As DNA, the CDR3 is TGTGCCAGCAGCCCGACAGGGGGAACCTACGAGCAGTACTTC. Amino acid sequence: CASSPTGGTYEQYF. The rearrangement uses TRBV7-9 and TRBJ2-7; 9 positions match TRBD1. This CDR3 region has 14 residues. The germline V gene has CDR1 SEHNR and CDR2 FQNEAQ (reference sequence). V was clipped by 5 bases and J by 2 bases; unmatched bases: 4.

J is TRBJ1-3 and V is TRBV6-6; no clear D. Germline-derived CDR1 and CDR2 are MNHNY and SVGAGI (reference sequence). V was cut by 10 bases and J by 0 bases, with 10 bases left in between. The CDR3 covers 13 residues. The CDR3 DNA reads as TGTGCCATTACACCCAGCTCTGGAAACACCATATATTTT. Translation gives CAITPSSGNTIYF.

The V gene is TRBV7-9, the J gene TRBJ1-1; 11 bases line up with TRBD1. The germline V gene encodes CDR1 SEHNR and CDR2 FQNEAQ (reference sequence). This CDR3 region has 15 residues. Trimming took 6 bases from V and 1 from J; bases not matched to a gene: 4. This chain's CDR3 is CASRWGTGGNTEAFF. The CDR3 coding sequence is TGTGCCAGCAGATGGGGGACAGGGGGGAACACTGAAGCTTTCTTT.

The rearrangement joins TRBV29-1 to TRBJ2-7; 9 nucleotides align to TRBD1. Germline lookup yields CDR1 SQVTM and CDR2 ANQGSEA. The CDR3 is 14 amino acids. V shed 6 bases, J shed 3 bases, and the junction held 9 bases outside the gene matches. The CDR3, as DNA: TGCAGCGTCGATTCCGGGACAGGGCTCTACGAGCAGTACTTC. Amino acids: CSVDSGTGLYEQYF.

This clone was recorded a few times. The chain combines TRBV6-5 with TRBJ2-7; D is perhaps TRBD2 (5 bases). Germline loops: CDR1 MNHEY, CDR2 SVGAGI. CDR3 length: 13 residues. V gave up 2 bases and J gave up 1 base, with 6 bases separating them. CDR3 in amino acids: CASSYPGSYEQYF. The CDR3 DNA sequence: TGTGCCAGCAGTTACCCGGGATCCTACGAGCAGTACTTC.

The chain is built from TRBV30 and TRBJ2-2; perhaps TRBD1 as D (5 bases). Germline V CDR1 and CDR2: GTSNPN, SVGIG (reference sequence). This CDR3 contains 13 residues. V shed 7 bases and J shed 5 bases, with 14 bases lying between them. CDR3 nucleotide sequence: TGTGCCTCGGACCCGGCAGGGACCGGGGAGCTGTTTTTT. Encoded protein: CASDPAGTGELFF. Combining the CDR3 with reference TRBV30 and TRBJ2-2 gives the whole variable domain SQTIHQWPATLVQPVGSPLSLECTVEGTSNPNLYWYRQAAGRGLQLLFYSVGIGQISSEVPQNLSASRPQDRQFILSSKKLLLSDSGFYLCASDPAGTGELFFGEGSRLTVL.

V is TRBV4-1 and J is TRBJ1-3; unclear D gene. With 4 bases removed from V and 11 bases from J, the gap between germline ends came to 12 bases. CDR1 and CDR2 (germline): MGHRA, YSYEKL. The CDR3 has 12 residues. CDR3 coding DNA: TGCGCCAGCAGCCCTCCCTCAGTTGCCATATATTTT. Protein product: CASSPPSVAIYF.

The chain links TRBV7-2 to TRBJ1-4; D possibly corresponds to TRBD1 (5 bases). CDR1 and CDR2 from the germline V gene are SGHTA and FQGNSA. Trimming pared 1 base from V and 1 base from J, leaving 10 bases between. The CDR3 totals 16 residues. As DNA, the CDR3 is TGTGCCAGCAGCTTAGTGTGGGGGGGAACTAATGAAAAACTGTTTTTT. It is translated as CASSLVWGGTNEKLFF.

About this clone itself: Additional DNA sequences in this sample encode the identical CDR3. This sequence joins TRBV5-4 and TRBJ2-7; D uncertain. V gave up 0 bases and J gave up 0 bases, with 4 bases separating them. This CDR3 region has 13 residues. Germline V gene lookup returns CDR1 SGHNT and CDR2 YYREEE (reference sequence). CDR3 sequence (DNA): TGTGCCAGCAGCTTGGACGGCTCCTACGAGCAGTACTTC. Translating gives CASSLDGSYEQYF.

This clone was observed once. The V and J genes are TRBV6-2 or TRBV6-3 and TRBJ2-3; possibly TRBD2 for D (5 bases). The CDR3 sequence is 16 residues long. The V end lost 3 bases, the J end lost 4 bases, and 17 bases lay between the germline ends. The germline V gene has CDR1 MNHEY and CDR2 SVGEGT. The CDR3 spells CASSYSTSSYPDTQYF. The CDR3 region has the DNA TGTGCCAGCAGTTATTCCACTAGTAGCTACCCAGATACGCAGTATTTT.

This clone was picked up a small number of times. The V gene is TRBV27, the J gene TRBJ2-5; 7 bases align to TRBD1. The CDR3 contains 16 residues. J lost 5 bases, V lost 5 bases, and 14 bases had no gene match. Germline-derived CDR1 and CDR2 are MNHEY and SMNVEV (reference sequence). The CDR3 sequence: CASSPNPTTGSETQYF. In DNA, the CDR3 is TGTGCCAGCAGTCCCAATCCAACGACAGGGTCGGAGACCCAGTACTTC.

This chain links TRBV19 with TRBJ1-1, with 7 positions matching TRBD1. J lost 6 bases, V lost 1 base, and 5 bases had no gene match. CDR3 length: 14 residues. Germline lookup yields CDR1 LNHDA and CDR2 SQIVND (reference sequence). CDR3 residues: CASSIGRGYPEAFF. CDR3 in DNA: TGTGCCAGTAGTATAGGCAGGGGGTATCCTGAAGCTTTCTTT.

In DNA, the CDR3 is TGTGCCAGCAGTCCTTCGGGACTATACAATGAGCAGTTCTTC. It is translated as CASSPSGLYNEQFF. The chain combines TRBV6-6 with TRBJ2-1, with 7 bases lining up with TRBD2. With V trimmed by 5 bases and J by 4 bases, 5 bases remained unmatched. The CDR3 totals 14 residues. Per germline, CDR1 MNHNY and CDR2 SVGAGI (reference sequence).

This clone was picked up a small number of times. In DNA, the CDR3 is TGTGCCAGCAGCTCGGGACAGGGGACGACCGGGGAGCTGTTTTTT. Protein sequence: CASSSGQGTTGELFF. The V call is TRBV7-2, the J call TRBJ2-2; 10 bases agree with TRBD1. Germline lookup yields CDR1 SGHTA and CDR2 FQGNSA. The CDR3 is 15 amino acids. Germline trimming cut 4 bases from V and 5 bases from J; bases unmatched to any gene: 4.